These 22 T cell receptor beta chains were sequenced from one sample in a study of T-cell reconstitution after alpha-beta-depleted transplantation in children. Unique molecular identifiers were used in preparing the TCRbeta library. MiXCR, applied by TCRdb to the PCR reads, yields one record per CDR3 protein. The sample includes more than 200,000 distinct CDR3 sequences, roughly 25% of them seen just once. Here the sequenced sample was PBMCs, mostly from graft donor cells, taken 360 days after TCRalphabeta/CD19-depleted stem cell transplant. The receptors stem from a female patient aged 2 to 10 who had a stem cell transplant for congenital amegakaryocytic thrombocytopenia, so the T cells may come from the graft donor.

CDR3: CSAPLGLHYEQYF. In nucleotides, the CDR3 is TGCAGTGCCCCGCTCGGGCTACACTACGAGCAGTACTTC. V and J are TRBV20-1 and TRBJ2-7; D remains unclear. V lost 6 bases and J 3 bases, leaving 15 bases between the germline ends. The CDR3 covers 13 residues. Germline loops: CDR1 DFQATT, CDR2 SNEGSKA (reference sequence).

This clonotype appeared many times. The CDR3 DNA follows: TGTGCCAGCAGGATGTTGGCAGGGCGCTACAATGAGCAGTTCTTC. Residues: CASRMLAGRYNEQFF. V is TRBV11-2 and J is TRBJ2-1, with a weak D call TRBD1 (5 bases). The germline gives CDR1 SGHAT, CDR2 FQNNGV. V shed 6 bases and J shed 3 bases, with 15 bases lying between them. The CDR3 totals 15 residues.

This clonotype turned up a few times. The chain recombines TRBV20-1 with TRBJ2-3; TRBD2 agrees at 13 bases. J gave up 4 bases and V 0 bases, and 1 base lay outside the gene matches. The CDR3 runs to 15 residues. Germline values: CDR1 DFQATT, CDR2 SNEGSKA (reference sequence). CDR3 nucleotide sequence: TGCAGTGCTAGAGATACTAGCGGGAGGGCAGATACGCAGTATTTT. Residues: CSARDTSGRADTQYF.

A few counts support this clonotype. V and J are TRBV29-1 and TRBJ1-4; D ambiguous. CDR3 length: 13 residues. Germline V gene data show CDR1 as SQVTM and CDR2 as ANQGSEA. Trimming removed 4 bases from V and 0 bases from J, with 6 bases in between. CDR3 sequence (DNA): TGCAGCGTTGTCACTGCAACTAATGAAAAACTGTTTTTT. As protein: CSVVTATNEKLFF.

This sequence joins TRBV3-1 and TRBJ2-2; D not certain. CDR3 length: 14 amino acids. Trimming removed 1 base from V and 1 base from J, with 4 bases in between. Germline V CDR1 and CDR2: LGHDT, YNNKEL (reference sequence). CDR3 nucleotides: TGTGCCAGCAGCCAAGTGGTGAACACCGGGGAGCTGTTTTTT. Translated: CASSQVVNTGELFF.

This clonotype occurred a few times. The gene calls are TRBV7-9 and TRBJ2-1; 14 bases align to TRBD2. The germline CDR1 and CDR2 sequences are SEHNR and FQNEAQ (reference sequence). J lost 12 bases, V lost 5 bases, and 9 bases had no gene match. This CDR3 has 15 residues. This CDR3 is CASSGTSGSPRVQFF. DNA of the CDR3: TGTGCCAGCAGCGGGACTAGCGGGAGCCCCCGGGTGCAGTTCTTC.

This clonotype appeared a few times. This chain links TRBV3-1 with TRBJ2-5, with D hard to call. The CDR3 spans 12 residues. Germline CDR1 and CDR2: LGHDT and YNNKEL (reference sequence). Trimming pared 1 base from V and 6 bases from J, leaving 6 bases between. The CDR3 sequence is CASSQGVKTQYF. The CDR3 nucleotides read TGTGCCAGCAGCCAAGGCGTAAAGACCCAGTACTTC.

V gene TRBV9 combines with J gene TRBJ2-3, with 11 nucleotides matching TRBD2. Germline CDR1 is SGDLS and CDR2 is YYNGEE. The V and J ends lost 0 bases and 1 base, in that order; junction bases with no gene match: 4. The CDR3 has 17 residues. Here the CDR3 reads CASSVAMTSGGTDTQYF. DNA for the CDR3: TGTGCCAGCAGCGTAGCTATGACTAGCGGGGGCACAGATACGCAGTATTTT.

The chain recombines TRBV5-1 with TRBJ1-4, with TRBD1 as a possible D gene (5 bases). The CDR3 is 15 residues long. V gave up 2 bases and J gave up 4 bases, with 12 bases separating them. Germline values: CDR1 SGHRS, CDR2 YFSETQ. As DNA, the CDR3 is TGCGCCAGCAGCTTAAGGGGAGGAGGTAATGAAAAACTGTTTTTT. This encodes CASSLRGGGNEKLFF.

About this clonotype itself: A read error may account for a junction end that differs from germline. V is TRBV5-1 and J is TRBJ2-1; 7 bases line up with TRBD2. The CDR3 runs to 15 residues. CDR1 and CDR2 (germline): SGHRS, YFSETQ. The CDR3 loop is CANSGDLTSHGEQFF. The CDR3 DNA reads as TGCGCCAACAGCGGGGACCTAACTAGTCATGGTGAGCAGTTCTTC.

This rearrangement joins TRBV12-3 or TRBV12-4 to TRBJ2-2, with D tentatively TRBD2 (6 bases). CDR3 length: 15 residues. Trimming stripped 1 base from V and 2 bases from J, with 8 bases between. The CDR3 is CASSLGAGNTGELFF. The CDR3 coding sequence is TGTGCCAGCAGTTTAGGAGCGGGTAACACCGGGGAGCTGTTTTTT.

This clonotype was seen only a few times. The chain joins TRBV7-9 to TRBJ1-5; D is unresolved. Germline V gene data show CDR1 as SEHNR and CDR2 as FQNEAQ (reference sequence). CDR3 length: 13 amino acids. Trimming cost V 8 bases and J 11 bases, with 19 bases left between them. The DNA for the CDR3 is TGTGCCAGCGGCCATGATGAGGGAACAGCCCAGCATTTT. Its protein product is CASGHDEGTAQHF.

The rearrangement links TRBV6-2 or TRBV6-3 to TRBJ1-2, with D possibly TRBD1 on 6 matching bases. V was cut by 2 bases and J by 3 bases, with 10 bases left in between. The CDR3 spans 14 residues. Germline V gene sequence: CDR1 MNHEY, CDR2 SVGEGT. The CDR3 loop reads CASSYMDRYYGYTF. The CDR3 region has the DNA TGTGCCAGCAGTTACATGGACAGATACTATGGCTACACCTTC.

A note on this clonotype: One junction end does not reproduce the germline sequence, and a read error may be involved. The rearrangement joins TRBV5-1 to TRBJ1-2, with 7 bases that match TRBD1. The germline gives CDR1 SGHRS, CDR2 YFSETQ. The CDR3 consists of 11 residues. Here the CDR3 DNA reads TGCGCCAGCAGCCGGGGGACAGAGTCGGCCTTC. It yields the protein CASSRGTESAF. The full variable domain, rest sourced from reference TRBV5-1 and TRBJ1-2, is KAGVTQTPRYLIKTRGQQVTLSCSPISGHRSVSWYQQTPGQGLQFLFEYFSETQRNKGNFPGRFSGRQFSNSRSEMNVSTLELGDSALYLCASSRGTESAFGSGTRLTVV.

The chain joins TRBV4-3 to TRBJ2-7; 11 bases line up with TRBD2. The CDR3 consists of 18 residues. In germline, CDR1 is LGHNA, CDR2 YSLEER. Losses at the gene ends were 0 bases for V and 2 bases for J; bases not matched to a gene: 9. CDR3 sequence reads: CASSQDWGLAGGPYEQYF. CDR3 DNA: TGCGCCAGCAGCCAAGATTGGGGGCTAGCGGGAGGACCCTACGAGCAGTACTTC.

This clonotype was detected ten times or more. The V call is TRBV12-3 or TRBV12-4, the J call TRBJ2-1; D gene ambiguous. The V gene lost 1 base and the J gene lost 5 bases, with 12 bases spanning the gap. This CDR3 comprises 15 residues. CDR3 sequence: CASSLVDGANNEQFF. The CDR3 nucleotides are TGTGCCAGCAGTTTAGTTGATGGCGCTAACAATGAGCAGTTCTTC.

The chain has TRBV6-2 or TRBV6-3 and TRBJ1-1, with no clear D. The CDR3 is 17 residues long. Deletions cut 0 bases from V and 1 base from J, with 15 bases between. In germline, CDR1 is MNHEY, CDR2 SVGEGT. CDR3 sequence reads: CASSYSGWGSGNTEAFF. CDR3 nucleotide sequence: TGTGCCAGCAGTTACTCCGGGTGGGGTTCGGGGAACACTGAAGCTTTCTTT.

The chain joins TRBV10-3 to TRBJ2-2; 15 bases map to TRBD2. With 6 bases clipped from V and 5 bases from J, the junction kept 7 bases outside the gene matches. Per germline, CDR1 ENHRY and CDR2 SYGVKD. CDR3 size: 17 residues. CDR3 region: CAISSAGLAGGTGELFF. In nucleotides, the CDR3 is TGTGCCATCAGCTCGGCGGGACTAGCGGGAGGTACCGGGGAGCTGTTTTTT.

CDR3 in amino acids: CASSEEGASYEQYF. In DNA form, the CDR3 reads TGTGCCAGCAGTGAGGAGGGGGCCTCCTACGAGCAGTACTTC. The gene calls are TRBV25-1 and TRBJ2-7, with D perhaps TRBD1 (7 bases). The ends were cut back, 3 bases at V and 0 bases at J, with 9 bases in the middle. The CDR3 consists of 14 residues. CDR1 and CDR2 (germline): MGHDK, SYGVNS.

This rearrangement joins TRBV10-3 to TRBJ2-7, with D possibly TRBD2 on 5 matching bases. The germline V gene encodes CDR1 ENHRY and CDR2 SYGVKD. The CDR3 is 14 amino acids. Trimming shortened V by 2 bases and J by 6 bases, and 14 bases separated the two germline ends. For the CDR3, the DNA is TGTGCCATCAGTGAGACCTATGTCGGGGTCGAGCAGTACTTC. Its translation is CAISETYVGVEQYF.

This clonotype showed up just a few times. J is TRBJ2-1 and V is TRBV24-1, with 8 bases aligning to TRBD2. Germline V gene lookup returns CDR1 KGHDR and CDR2 SFDVKD. With V trimmed by 2 bases and J by 3 bases, 8 bases remained unmatched. CDR3 length: 17 residues. CDR3 loop: CATSDSTGTRVYNEQFF. The CDR3 nucleotides are TGTGCCACCAGTGATTCAACCGGGACTAGGGTCTACAATGAGCAGTTCTTC.

This chain links TRBV5-1 with TRBJ1-6, with a possible D match to TRBD1 (5 bases). Germline CDR1 is SGHRS and CDR2 is YFSETQ. V lost 0 bases and J lost 4, with 23 bases in between. This CDR3 is built from 20 residues. Here the CDR3 reads CASSLDSRDSKRWYNSPLHF. The DNA for the CDR3 is TGCGCCAGCAGCTTGGACTCCCGGGACTCAAAAAGGTGGTATAATTCACCCCTCCACTTT.